What follows are 29 T cell receptor beta chains derived from one specimen sequenced in a study of blood T cell repertoires in COVID-19. Here immunoSEQ multiplex PCR was the method, and the copy in TCRdb shows in-frame clones only, minus some. The table shows more than 110,000 clones, with 84% occurring only once. The sample was peripheral blood. These receptors came from a woman aged 55-70 years with acute or convalescent COVID-19.

The rearrangement links TRBV3-1 (or the pseudogene TRBV3-2) to TRBJ2-7; D gene uncertain. The CDR3 totals 13 residues. V was pared by 0 bases and J by 4 bases, with 7 bases between. Looked up from germline, CDR1 is LGHDT and CDR2 is YNNKEL (reference sequence). The CDR3 region has the DNA TGTGCCAGCAGCCAAGACAGGAAGTACGAGCAGTACTTC. This gives the protein CASSQDRKYEQYF.

V usage is TRBV11-2 and J usage is TRBJ2-5, with no clear D. Germline-derived CDR1 and CDR2 are SGHAT and FQNNGV. The CDR3 is 14 amino acids. Trimming cost V 2 bases and J 3 bases, with 10 bases left between them. The DNA for the CDR3 is TGTGCCAGCAGCTTAAATTCGGTGGAAGAGACCCAGTACTTC. It yields the protein CASSLNSVEETQYF.

The chain combines TRBV3-1 (or the pseudogene TRBV3-2) with TRBJ1-1; TRBD1 might be the D (5 bases). The CDR3 sequence is 14 residues long. Germline CDR1 reads LGHDT; CDR2 reads YNNKEL (reference sequence). Trimming cost V 4 bases and J 7 bases, with 16 bases left between them. CDR3 sequence (DNA): TGTGCCAGCAGCCCCTCGGGGGTTCTCGGTGAAGCTTTCTTT. It encodes CASSPSGVLGEAFF.

The V gene is TRBV21-1, the J gene TRBJ1-4. TRBV21-1 is given as a pseudogene. There are 13 residues in the CDR3. The DNA of the CDR3 is TGTGCCAGCGTCAGGCGGGACGGTGAAAAACTGTTTTTT. Translating gives CASVRRDGEKLFF.

V and J are TRBV10-3 and TRBJ1-1, with 7 bases matching TRBD1. The CDR3 totals 13 residues. CDR1 and CDR2 from the germline V gene are ENHRY and SYGVKD. J gave up 1 base and V 4 bases, and 0 bases lay outside the gene matches. The CDR3, as DNA: TGTGCCATCAGTGGGACAGGGAACACTGAAGCTTTCTTT. Translated, it gives CAISGTGNTEAFF.

The CDR3: CASSLGPSGSQSEQYF. The CDR3 nucleotides read TGTGCCAGCAGCTTAGGGCCTAGCGGGAGTCAGAGCGAGCAGTACTTC. The chain employs TRBV7-3 and TRBJ2-7; TRBD2 matches at 10 bases. This CDR3 has 16 amino acids. Losses at the gene ends were 2 bases for V and 6 bases for J; bases not matched to a gene: 10. Germline V CDR1 and CDR2: SGHTA, FQGTGA.

In this sample, this clone turned up a few times. The V call is TRBV28, the J call TRBJ2-1; D remains ambiguous. Germline V gene data show CDR1 as MDHEN and CDR2 as SYDVKM. The V end was cut by 3 bases, the J end by 0 bases, with 15 bases between. This CDR3 region has 17 residues. CDR3 in amino acids: CASSLSQRWSSYNEQFF. The CDR3 bases are TGTGCCAGCAGTTTGTCCCAAAGGTGGAGCTCCTACAATGAGCAGTTCTTC. The full variable domain, rest sourced from reference TRBV28 and TRBJ2-1, is DVKVTQSSRYLVKRTGEKVFLECVQDMDHENMFWYRQDPGLGLRLIYFSYDVKMKEKGDIPEGYSVSREKKERFSLILESASTNQTSMYLCASSLSQRWSSYNEQFFGPGTRLTVL.

The chain employs TRBV19 and TRBJ2-7, with a weak D call TRBD1 (6 bases). This CDR3 has 11 residues. The germline gives CDR1 LNHDA, CDR2 SQIVND (reference sequence). Trimming cost V 9 bases and J 3 bases, with 9 bases left between them. CDR3 DNA: TGTGCCAGCGGGACACGCTACGAGCAGTACTTC. Its translation is CASGTRYEQYF.

The chain recombines TRBV7-9 with TRBJ2-5; 7 bases map to TRBD2. CDR1 and CDR2 (germline): SEHNR, FQNEAQ (reference sequence). This CDR3 comprises 13 residues. The junction had 7 bases not matched to a gene; V was cut back by 2 bases and J by 10 bases. The CDR3 loop is CASSLRWEGLQYF. For the CDR3, the DNA is TGTGCCAGCAGCTTACGGTGGGAGGGCCTCCAGTACTTC.

This chain links TRBV7-2 with TRBJ2-3; D remains ambiguous. With 4 bases removed from V and 4 bases from J, the gap between germline ends came to 9 bases. CDR3 length: 13 amino acids. The germline V gene encodes CDR1 SGHTA and CDR2 FQGNSA. This CDR3 is CASSSSYADTQYF. In DNA form, the CDR3 reads TGTGCCAGCAGCTCGTCTTATGCAGATACGCAGTATTTT.

CDR3 DNA: TGCGCCAGCAGCCAAGACGGGAGTGCTGTTACTGAAGCTTTCTTT. It translates to CASSQDGSAVTEAFF. The chain is built from TRBV4-1 and TRBJ1-1; D is uncertain. V was cut by 0 bases and J by 5 bases, with 13 bases left in between. Germline V gene sequence: CDR1 MGHRA, CDR2 YSYEKL. CDR3 length equals 15 residues.

The rearrangement joins TRBV10-3 to TRBJ2-1, with D possibly TRBD2 on 6 matching bases. CDR3 size: 15 residues. Germline CDR1 ENHRY, CDR2 SYGVKD. Trimming removed 3 bases at V and 9 bases at J, with 18 bases between. DNA for the CDR3: TGTGCCATCAGTGAAGGGCTAGCGATAGGGTCTGAGCAGTTCTTC. It encodes CAISEGLAIGSEQFF.

This clone was counted a single time. V gene TRBV27 combines with J gene TRBJ2-5; TRBD1 aligns across 7 bases. V dropped 11 bases and J dropped 0; count of bases not matched to a gene: 9. CDR1 MNHEY and CDR2 SMNVEV come from the germline V gene (reference sequence). The CDR3 has 14 residues. The chain's CDR3 is CAVKGARNQETQYF. The CDR3 DNA reads TGTGCCGTGAAGGGGGCGCGTAACCAAGAGACCCAGTACTTC.

The chain couples TRBV11-2 to TRBJ1-1; tentative D call: TRBD1 (6 bases). The CDR3 spans 13 residues. CDR1 SGHAT and CDR2 FQNNGV come from the germline V gene. V was shortened by 5 bases and J by 5 bases, with 12 bases between the two germline ends. The CDR3 spells CASSIGGLTEAFF. The CDR3 region has the DNA TGTGCCAGCAGCATAGGGGGGCTTACTGAAGCTTTCTTT.

The rearrangement joins TRBV4-3 to TRBJ2-1, with TRBD2 matching over 7 bases. Per germline, CDR1 LGHNA and CDR2 YSLEER. CDR3 length: 14 residues. Germline trimming cut 0 bases from V and 6 bases from J; bases unmatched to any gene: 2. The CDR3, as DNA: TGCGCCAGCAGCCAAGATAGGACTAGCAATGAGCAGTTCTTC. Translating it yields CASSQDRTSNEQFF.

The chain carries TRBV11-1 and TRBJ2-7, with 7 bases identical to TRBD2. This CDR3 region has 12 residues. J lost 1 base, V lost 8 bases, and 2 bases had no gene match. Germline V gives CDR1 SGHAT, CDR2 FQDESV (reference sequence). CDR3 in amino acids: CASAGESYEQYF. The CDR3 coding sequence is TGTGCCAGCGCGGGGGAGTCCTACGAGCAGTACTTC.

CDR3 residues: CASSARGFSSYEQYF. Here the CDR3 DNA reads TGTGCCAGCAGTGCCAGGGGGTTCTCCTCCTACGAGCAGTACTTC. This rearrangement joins TRBV28 to TRBJ2-7; 7 nucleotides match TRBD1. J was trimmed by 0 bases and V by 5 bases; bases with no gene match: 7. CDR1 and CDR2 from the germline V gene are MDHEN and SYDVKM. The CDR3 is made up of 15 amino acids. The full variable domain, rest sourced from reference TRBV28 and TRBJ2-7, is DVKVTQSSRYLVKRTGEKVFLECVQDMDHENMFWYRQDPGLGLRLIYFSYDVKMKEKGDIPEGYSVSREKKERFSLILESASTNQTSMYLCASSARGFSSYEQYFGPGTRLTVT.

The sample holds one count of this clone. The rearrangement joins TRBV7-8 to TRBJ2-5, with D tentatively TRBD1 (6 bases). CDR3 length equals 15 residues. Trimming took off 5 bases at V and 5 bases at J, with 18 bases between the two ends. CDR1 SGHVS and CDR2 FQNEAQ come from the germline V gene. This CDR3 is CASSNPTGIRETQYF. CDR3 nucleotides: TGTGCCAGCAGCAACCCAACAGGGATAAGGGAGACCCAGTACTTC.

The rearrangement uses TRBV18 and TRBJ2-7; 9 positions agree with TRBD2. The ends lost 3 bases at V and 6 bases at J; junction bases unmatched: 12. Germline V gene lookup returns CDR1 KGHSH and CDR2 LQKENI. The length of the CDR3 is 16 residues. The CDR3 loop is CASSPLREGLPREQYF. The DNA of the CDR3 is TGTGCCAGCTCACCGCTGCGGGAGGGCCTTCCTCGCGAGCAGTACTTC. Supplemented by reference TRBV18 and TRBJ2-7, the full variable domain reads NAGVMQNPRHLVRRRGQEARLRCSPMKGHSHVYWYRQLPEEGLKFMVYLQKENIIDESGMPKERFSAEFPKEGPSILRIQQVVRGDSAAYFCASSPLREGLPREQYFGPGTRLTVT.

Turning to this clone: Different DNA sequences within this sample yield the same CDR3. The chain joins TRBV15 to TRBJ2-7, with a tentative D call TRBD2 (5 bases). The CDR3 has 15 residues. Germline V gives CDR1 LNHNV, CDR2 YYDKDF (reference sequence). Trimming removed 0 bases from V and 2 bases from J, with 11 bases in between. The CDR3 protein is CATSRDDSGTYEQYF. CDR3 sequence (DNA): TGTGCCACCAGCAGAGATGACTCGGGGACCTACGAGCAGTACTTC.

This chain uses TRBV19 with TRBJ2-1, with D perhaps matching TRBD2 (6 bases). The CDR3 has 18 amino acids. Trimming left V 3 bases short and J 5 bases short, with 23 bases between. Germline V CDR1 and CDR2: LNHDA, SQIVND (reference sequence). DNA of the CDR3: TGTGCCAGTAGTATTAATGCAGCGGGCCTGGGATTGGACAATGAGCAGTTCTTC. Translating gives CASSINAAGLGLDNEQFF.

The chain joins TRBV18 to TRBJ1-5; 11 nucleotides align to TRBD1. V trimming: 2 bases; J trimming: 6 bases; junction bases outside the gene matches: 3. Germline V gene sequence: CDR1 KGHSH, CDR2 LQKENI. This CDR3 is built from 15 residues. The CDR3 is CASSPWDRGGQPQHF. CDR3 in DNA: TGTGCCAGCTCACCATGGGACAGGGGGGGTCAGCCCCAGCATTTT.

V gene TRBV5-8 combines with J gene TRBJ1-1, with D maybe TRBD1 (6 bases). V dropped 0 bases and J dropped 1 base, with 10 bases sitting between them. The length of the CDR3 is 15 residues. Germline-derived CDR1 and CDR2 are SGHTS and YDEGEE. The CDR3 here is CASSLGQVANTEAFF. DNA for the CDR3: TGTGCCAGCAGCTTGGGACAGGTGGCGAACACTGAAGCTTTCTTT. The variable domain in full, with the rest retrieved from reference TRBV5-8 and TRBJ1-1, is EAGVTQSPTHLIKTRGQQATLRCSPISGHTSVYWYQQALGLGLQFLLWYDEGEERNRGNFPPRFSGRQFPNYSSELNVNALELEDSALYLCASSLGQVANTEAFFGQGTRLTVV.

This chain links TRBV28 with TRBJ2-2; TRBD1 might be the D (5 bases). Trimming shortened V by 7 bases and J by 7 bases, and 13 bases separated the two germline ends. The CDR3 extends over 13 amino acids. Looked up from germline, CDR1 is MDHEN and CDR2 is SYDVKM. The DNA of the CDR3 is TGTGCCAGCACCTGGGGTCAGGGCGGGGAGCTGTTTTTT. Translation: CASTWGQGGELFF.

This chain joins TRBV4-1 and TRBJ2-1; maybe TRBD2 (6 bases). Germline V gene sequence: CDR1 MGHRA, CDR2 YSYEKL. Trimming left V 1 base short and J 11 bases short, with 18 bases between. The CDR3 loop spans 15 amino acids. The DNA of the CDR3 is TGCGCCAGCAGCCAAGTCGGGTTAGGCGGGGCGCAGCAGTTCTTC. Its protein product is CASSQVGLGGAQQFF.

V usage is TRBV28 and J usage is TRBJ2-7; TRBD2 matches 8 bases. Losses at the gene ends were 2 bases for V and 5 bases for J; bases not matched to a gene: 2. The germline gives CDR1 MDHEN, CDR2 SYDVKM. The CDR3 covers 13 residues. DNA of the CDR3: TGTGCCAGCAGTTTAATCGGGAGGGACGAGCAGTACTTC. Protein sequence: CASSLIGRDEQYF. Complete variable domain (other parts from reference TRBV28 and TRBJ2-7): DVKVTQSSRYLVKRTGEKVFLECVQDMDHENMFWYRQDPGLGLRLIYFSYDVKMKEKGDIPEGYSVSREKKERFSLILESASTNQTSMYLCASSLIGRDEQYFGPGTRLTVT.

The chain links TRBV28 to TRBJ1-1; tentative D call: TRBD1 (5 bases). The CDR3 is made up of 15 amino acids. CDR1 and CDR2 from the germline V gene are MDHEN and SYDVKM. V was shortened by 4 bases and J by 1 base, with 13 bases between the two germline ends. CDR3 coding DNA: TGTGCCAGCAGTTCCTTTGGTAGGGGGAACACTGAAGCTTTCTTT. Translation: CASSSFGRGNTEAFF.

This clone occurred a few times. The rearrangement uses TRBV11-3 and TRBJ2-3; 8 nucleotides line up with TRBD2. Germline V CDR1 and CDR2: SGHNT, YENEEA. The CDR3 totals 18 residues. V lost 0 bases, J lost 5 bases, and 13 bases stayed unmatched. The CDR3 here is CASSLDTPTSGGEDTQYF. Here the CDR3 DNA reads TGTGCCAGCAGCTTAGATACCCCAACTAGCGGAGGGGAAGATACGCAGTATTTT. Drawing the rest from reference TRBV11-3 and TRBJ2-3, the complete variable domain is EAGVVQSPRYKIIEKKQPVAFWCNPISGHNTLYWYLQNLGQGPELLIRYENEEAVDDSQLPKDRFSAERLKGVDSTLKIQPAELGDSAVYLCASSLDTPTSGGEDTQYFGPGTRLTVL.

The V gene is TRBV7-2, the J gene TRBJ2-7, with D possibly matching TRBD2 (5 bases). The CDR3 length is 15 residues. V lost 3 bases and J lost 3, with 15 bases in between. Germline CDR1 and CDR2: SGHTA and FQGNSA. The CDR3 nucleotides read TGTGCCAGCAGCTTTCCCCCTGCGGCGGGCTACGAGCAGTACTTC. It encodes CASSFPPAAGYEQYF.